The 9 T cell receptor beta chains presented below share a single source sample, sequenced in a study. From the RT-PCR reads, TCRdb called clonotypes with MiXCR, one entry per CDR3 protein. Among more than 600,000 distinct CDR3 sequences, 14% were seen once, and the ten largest hold roughly 3.6%. Sequencing input: memory CD4+ T cells from blood. Receptors originate from a female donor in good health, serving as a healthy control.

The gene calls are TRBV4-1 and TRBJ1-2; no definite D call. This CDR3 region has 14 residues. Germline values: CDR1 MGHRA, CDR2 YSYEKL. Trimming removed 4 bases at V and 3 bases at J, with 12 bases between. CDR3 region: CASSPMVQYYGYTF. Here the CDR3 DNA reads TGCGCCAGCAGCCCCATGGTCCAATACTATGGCTACACCTTC.

The V gene is TRBV4-2, the J gene TRBJ1-1, with TRBD1 matching over 10 bases. The CDR3 totals 16 residues. J was trimmed by 5 bases and V by 4 bases; bases with no gene match: 10. Germline V gives CDR1 LGHNA, CDR2 YNFKEQ. CDR3 protein: CASSRPTGGLGTEAFF. The DNA of the CDR3 is TGTGCCAGCAGCCGGCCGACAGGGGGCTTGGGAACTGAAGCTTTCTTT.

This clonotype was picked up a small number of times. Here the CDR3 reads CASSQVGVGLVGDNEQFF. CDR3 DNA sequence: TGCGCCAGCAGCCAAGTAGGCGTGGGGCTCGTCGGTGACAATGAGCAGTTCTTC. The chain couples TRBV4-1 to TRBJ2-1; TRBD1 is a possible D gene (5 bases). V was clipped by 1 base and J by 5 bases, with 21 bases between them. Germline lookup yields CDR1 MGHRA and CDR2 YSYEKL. The CDR3 has 18 amino acids.

At least ten counts were recorded for this clonotype. The CDR3 is CASRGQRPYEQYF. The DNA for the CDR3 is TGTGCCAGCCGAGGACAGCGGCCCTACGAGCAGTACTTC. The chain uses TRBV6-6 and TRBJ2-7, with D tentatively TRBD1 (6 bases). The CDR3 runs 13 residues. Trimming removed 8 bases at V and 2 bases at J, with 13 bases between. CDR1 and CDR2 from the germline V gene are MNHNY and SVGAGI (reference sequence).

V and J are TRBV9 and TRBJ2-5; TRBD2 agrees at 8 bases. This CDR3 comprises 15 residues. CDR1 SGDLS and CDR2 YYNGEE come from the germline V gene. V lost 4 bases to trimming and J lost 6 bases; unmatched junction nucleotides: 11. The DNA of the CDR3 is TGTGCCAGCAGCCCTCACCCGGGAGGGGTAAAGACCCAGTACTTC. The encoded protein is CASSPHPGGVKTQYF. The full variable domain, with the rest looked up from reference TRBV9 and TRBJ2-5, is DSGVTQTPKHLITATGQRVTLRCSPRSGDLSVYWYQQSLDQGLQFLIQYYNGEERAKGNILERFSAQQFPDLHSELNLSSLELGDSALYFCASSPHPGGVKTQYFGPGTRLLVL.

The sample holds a few counts of this clonotype. V is TRBV27 and J is TRBJ2-7; D perhaps matches TRBD2 (7 bases). With 2 bases removed from V and 5 bases from J, the gap between germline ends came to 10 bases. Germline CDR1 reads MNHEY; CDR2 reads SMNVEV (reference sequence). The CDR3 contains 13 residues. The CDR3 DNA reads TGTGCCAGCAGTTTAAGGGAGGGGGACGAGCAGTACTTC. Protein product: CASSLREGDEQYF.

This clonotype was recorded at least ten times. The V call is TRBV7-2, the J call TRBJ2-3; TRBD2 agrees at 9 bases. With 4 bases clipped from V and 2 bases from J, the junction kept 4 bases outside the gene matches. The CDR3 has 15 residues. CDR1 is SGHTA, CDR2 FQGNSA, per germline. The CDR3 DNA follows: TGTGCCAGCAGCTCCCGGACTAGCGTCACAGATACGCAGTATTTT. It is translated as CASSSRTSVTDTQYF.

This clonotype has more than one count but fewer than ten. J is TRBJ1-1 and V is TRBV20-1, with 8 positions matching TRBD1. The trim removed 6 bases at V and 6 bases at J, leaving 9 bases unmatched. Germline V CDR1 and CDR2: DFQATT, SNEGSKA (reference sequence). The CDR3 loop spans 13 amino acids. CDR3 protein: CSAAQTGVPEAFF. The CDR3 region has the DNA TGCAGTGCGGCCCAGACAGGGGTCCCTGAAGCTTTCTTT.

The chain joins TRBV11-2 to TRBJ2-5; 9 bases are shared with TRBD1. The CDR3 is 15 residues long. Germline-derived CDR1 and CDR2 are SGHAT and FQNNGV. Trimming at V came to 7 bases and at J to 4 bases, leaving 10 bases not matched to a gene. CDR3 bases: TGTGCCAGCACCAAAAGCCGGGGACAGGGAGAGACCCAGTACTTC. Translating gives CASTKSRGQGETQYF. The full variable domain, rest sourced from reference TRBV11-2 and TRBJ2-5, is EAGVAQSPRYKIIEKRQSVAFWCNPISGHATLYWYQQILGQGPKLLIQFQNNGVVDDSQLPKDRFSAERLKGVDSTLKIQPAKLEDSAVYLCASTKSRGQGETQYFGPGTRLLVL.